Included here is one T cell receptor beta chain sequence, with context. Its specificity is unknown. Germline assignment: CDR1 MNHNS and CDR2 SASEGT. The CDR3 consists of 16 residues. V trimming: 6 bases; J trimming: 2 bases; junction bases outside the gene matches: 7. Through a sample-barcoded 5' primer and a J-beta primer mix, a second PCR was run for about 6 to 11 cycles. One entry per CDR3 protein, called by TCRdb with MiXCR from the 5' RACE reads. This sample has about a million distinct CDR3 sequences; roughly half occur once, and the top ten carry about 21%. The sample belongs to a study of blood T cells in healthy people across ages. Study in general: About one barcoded beta molecule per two T cells was captured by template switching.

Study-wide results and caveats: Naive CD4+ cell counts and diversity both ran higher in long-lived than in aged donors. TCR beta diversity correlated strongly with naive T cell percentage.

Material: blood. The sequence derives from a woman aged 55-69 years in good health. The chain links TRBV6-1 to TRBJ2-7; 13 bases are a match to TRBD2. For the CDR3, the DNA is TGTGCCAGCAGCTTGGGACTAGCGGGACCGACCTACGAGCAGTACTTC. Translated: CASSLGLAGPTYEQYF.